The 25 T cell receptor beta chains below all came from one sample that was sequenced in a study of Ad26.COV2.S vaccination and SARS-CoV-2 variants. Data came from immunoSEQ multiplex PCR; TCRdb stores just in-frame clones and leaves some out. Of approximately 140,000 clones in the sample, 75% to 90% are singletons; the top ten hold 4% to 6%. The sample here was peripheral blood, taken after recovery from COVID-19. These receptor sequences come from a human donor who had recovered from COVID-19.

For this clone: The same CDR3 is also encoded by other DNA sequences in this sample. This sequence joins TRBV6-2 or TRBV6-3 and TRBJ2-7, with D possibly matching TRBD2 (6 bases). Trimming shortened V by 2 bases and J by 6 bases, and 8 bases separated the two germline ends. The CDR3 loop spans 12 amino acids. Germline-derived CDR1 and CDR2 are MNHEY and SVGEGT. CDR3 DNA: TGTGCCAGCAGTTACGTGGGGGGCGAGCAGTACTTC. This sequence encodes CASSYVGGEQYF.

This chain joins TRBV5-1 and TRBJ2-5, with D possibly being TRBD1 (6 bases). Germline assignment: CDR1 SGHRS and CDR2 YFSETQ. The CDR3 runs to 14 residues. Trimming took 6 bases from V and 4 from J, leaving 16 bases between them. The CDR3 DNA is TGCGCCAGCACCAATAGAGGCAGGGGAGAGACCCAGTACTTC. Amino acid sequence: CASTNRGRGETQYF. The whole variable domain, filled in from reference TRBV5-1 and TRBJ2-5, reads KAGVTQTPRYLIKTRGQQVTLSCSPISGHRSVSWYQQTPGQGLQFLFEYFSETQRNKGNFPGRFSGRQFSNSRSEMNVSTLELGDSALYLCASTNRGRGETQYFGPGTRLLVL.

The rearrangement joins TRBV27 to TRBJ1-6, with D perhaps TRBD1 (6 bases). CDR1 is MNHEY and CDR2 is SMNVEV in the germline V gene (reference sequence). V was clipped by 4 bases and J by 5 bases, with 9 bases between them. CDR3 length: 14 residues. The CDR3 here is CASSSQGNNSPLHF. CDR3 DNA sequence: TGTGCCAGCAGTTCACAGGGTAATAATTCACCCCTCCACTTT.

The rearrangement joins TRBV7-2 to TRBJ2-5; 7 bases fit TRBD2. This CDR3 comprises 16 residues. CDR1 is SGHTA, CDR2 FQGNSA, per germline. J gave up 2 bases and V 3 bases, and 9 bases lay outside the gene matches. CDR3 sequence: CASSFSVAGVQETQYF. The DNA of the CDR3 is TGTGCCAGCAGCTTCAGCGTGGCGGGGGTTCAAGAGACCCAGTACTTC.

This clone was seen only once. CDR3 sequence reads: CASSEARGRNEKLFF. The DNA for the CDR3 is TGTGCCAGCAGTGAAGCTCGGGGCAGAAATGAAAAACTGTTTTTT. The rearrangement joins TRBV2 to TRBJ1-4, with D maybe TRBD1 (5 bases). The germline gives CDR1 SNHLY, CDR2 FYNNEI. V was shortened by 0 bases and J by 5 bases, with 10 bases between the two germline ends. CDR3 length: 15 amino acids.

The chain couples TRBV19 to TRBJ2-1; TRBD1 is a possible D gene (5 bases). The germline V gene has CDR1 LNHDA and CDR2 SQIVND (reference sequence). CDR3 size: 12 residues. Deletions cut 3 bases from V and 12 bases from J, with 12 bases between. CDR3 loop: CASSIGAQRQFF. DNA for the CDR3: TGTGCCAGTAGTATTGGGGCTCAACGGCAGTTCTTC.

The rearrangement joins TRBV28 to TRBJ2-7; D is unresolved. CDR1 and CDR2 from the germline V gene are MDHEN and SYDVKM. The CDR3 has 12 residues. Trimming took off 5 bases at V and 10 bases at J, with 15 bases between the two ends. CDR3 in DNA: TGTGCCAGCAGTCCCGGGCCCAGAGGCCAGTACTTC. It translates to CASSPGPRGQYF.

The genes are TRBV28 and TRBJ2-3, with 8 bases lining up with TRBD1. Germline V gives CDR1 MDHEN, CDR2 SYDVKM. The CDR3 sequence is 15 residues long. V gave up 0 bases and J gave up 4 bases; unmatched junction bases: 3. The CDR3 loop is CASSLWQGAADTQYF. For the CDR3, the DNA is TGTGCCAGCAGTTTATGGCAGGGGGCGGCAGATACGCAGTATTTT.

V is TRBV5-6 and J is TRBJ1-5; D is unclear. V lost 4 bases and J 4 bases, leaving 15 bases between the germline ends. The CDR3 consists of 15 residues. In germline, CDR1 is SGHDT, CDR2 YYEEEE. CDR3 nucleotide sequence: TGTGCCAGCAGCACCCTGAGAGATGAGAATCAGCCCCAGCATTTT. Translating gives CASSTLRDENQPQHF.

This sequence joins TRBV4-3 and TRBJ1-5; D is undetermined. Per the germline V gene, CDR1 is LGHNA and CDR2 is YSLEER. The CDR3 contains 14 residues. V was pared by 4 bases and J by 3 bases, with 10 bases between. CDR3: CASSLLADNQPQHF. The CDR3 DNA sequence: TGCGCCAGCAGCCTTTTGGCGGACAATCAGCCCCAGCATTTT.

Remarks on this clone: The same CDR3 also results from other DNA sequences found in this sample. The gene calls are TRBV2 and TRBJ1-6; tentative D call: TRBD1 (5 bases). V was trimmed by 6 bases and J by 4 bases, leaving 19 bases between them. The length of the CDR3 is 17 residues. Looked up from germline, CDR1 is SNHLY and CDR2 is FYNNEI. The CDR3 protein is CASSDPGRMIYNSPLHF. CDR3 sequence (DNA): TGTGCCAGCAGCGACCCGGGACGGATGATATATAATTCACCCCTCCACTTT.

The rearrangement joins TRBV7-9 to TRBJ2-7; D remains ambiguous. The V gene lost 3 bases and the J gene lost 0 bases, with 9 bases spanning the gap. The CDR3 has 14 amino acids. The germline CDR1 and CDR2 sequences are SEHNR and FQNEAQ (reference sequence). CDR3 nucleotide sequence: TGTGCCAGCAGCTTGAGCGTGAGCTCCTACGAGCAGTACTTC. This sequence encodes CASSLSVSSYEQYF.

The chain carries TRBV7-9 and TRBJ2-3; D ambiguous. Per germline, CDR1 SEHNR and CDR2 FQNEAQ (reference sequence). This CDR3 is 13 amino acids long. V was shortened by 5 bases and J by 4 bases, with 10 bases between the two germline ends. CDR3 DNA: TGTGCCAGCAGCCCAGTCGGCCCAGATACGCAGTATTTT. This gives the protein CASSPVGPDTQYF.

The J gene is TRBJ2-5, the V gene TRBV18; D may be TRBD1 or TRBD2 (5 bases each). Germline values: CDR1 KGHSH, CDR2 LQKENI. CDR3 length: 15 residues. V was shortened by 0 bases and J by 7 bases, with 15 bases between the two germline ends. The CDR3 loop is CASSPPVGSRGTQYF. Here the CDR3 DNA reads TGTGCCAGCTCACCACCGGTCGGGTCGAGGGGGACCCAGTACTTC.

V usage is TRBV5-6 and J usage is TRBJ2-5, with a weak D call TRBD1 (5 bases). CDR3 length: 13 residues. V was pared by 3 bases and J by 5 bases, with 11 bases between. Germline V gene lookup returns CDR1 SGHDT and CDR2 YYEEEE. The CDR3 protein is CASSWSAGETQYF. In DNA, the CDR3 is TGTGCCAGCAGCTGGTCGGCAGGGGAGACCCAGTACTTC. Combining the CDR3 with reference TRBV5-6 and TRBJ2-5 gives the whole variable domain DAGVTQSPTHLIKTRGQQVTLRCSPKSGHDTVSWYQQALGQGPQFIFQYYEEEERQRGNFPDRFSGHQFPNYSSELNVNALLLGDSALYLCASSWSAGETQYFGPGTRLLVL.

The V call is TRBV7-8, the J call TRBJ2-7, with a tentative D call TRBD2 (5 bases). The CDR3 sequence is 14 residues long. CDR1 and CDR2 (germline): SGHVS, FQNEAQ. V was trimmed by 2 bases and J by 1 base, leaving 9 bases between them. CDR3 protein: CASSLFSASYEQYF. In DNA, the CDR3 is TGTGCCAGCAGCTTATTTAGCGCTTCCTACGAGCAGTACTTC.

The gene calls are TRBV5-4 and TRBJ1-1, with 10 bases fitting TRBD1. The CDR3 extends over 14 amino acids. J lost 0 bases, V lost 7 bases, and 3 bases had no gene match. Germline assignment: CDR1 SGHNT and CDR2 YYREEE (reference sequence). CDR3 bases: TGTGCCAGCGGGACAGGGGACATGAACACTGAAGCTTTCTTT. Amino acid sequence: CASGTGDMNTEAFF. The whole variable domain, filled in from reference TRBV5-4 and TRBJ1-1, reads ETGVTQSPTHLIKTRGQQVTLRCSSQSGHNTVSWYQQALGQGPQFIFQYYREEENGRGNFPPRFSGLQFPNYSSELNVNALELDDSALYLCASGTGDMNTEAFFGQGTRLTVV.

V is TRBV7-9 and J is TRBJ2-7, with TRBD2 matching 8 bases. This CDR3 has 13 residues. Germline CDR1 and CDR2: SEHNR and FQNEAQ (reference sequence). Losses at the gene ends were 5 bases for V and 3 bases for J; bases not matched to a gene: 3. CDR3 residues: CASSRGGDYEQYF. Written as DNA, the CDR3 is TGTGCCAGCAGCCGGGGGGGCGACTACGAGCAGTACTTC.

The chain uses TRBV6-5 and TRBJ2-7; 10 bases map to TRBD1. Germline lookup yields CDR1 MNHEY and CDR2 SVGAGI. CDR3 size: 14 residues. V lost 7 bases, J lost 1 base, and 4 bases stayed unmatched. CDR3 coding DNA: TGTGCCAGCAATCGGGACAGGGGATCCTACGAGCAGTACTTC. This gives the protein CASNRDRGSYEQYF.

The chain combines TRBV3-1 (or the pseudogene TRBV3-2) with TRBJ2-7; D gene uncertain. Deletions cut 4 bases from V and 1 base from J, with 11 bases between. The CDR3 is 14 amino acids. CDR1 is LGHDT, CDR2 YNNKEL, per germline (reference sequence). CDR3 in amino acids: CASSRLGRSYEQYF. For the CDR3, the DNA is TGTGCCAGCAGCCGATTAGGACGGTCCTACGAGCAGTACTTC.

CDR3 amino acids: CASSLELDTQYF. Here the CDR3 DNA reads TGCGCCAGCAGCTTGGAGTTGGATACGCAGTATTTT. The chain combines TRBV5-1 with TRBJ2-3; D is unresolved. Trimming cost V 0 bases and J 6 bases, with 5 bases left between them. CDR3 length: 12 amino acids. Germline CDR1 is SGHRS and CDR2 is YFSETQ.

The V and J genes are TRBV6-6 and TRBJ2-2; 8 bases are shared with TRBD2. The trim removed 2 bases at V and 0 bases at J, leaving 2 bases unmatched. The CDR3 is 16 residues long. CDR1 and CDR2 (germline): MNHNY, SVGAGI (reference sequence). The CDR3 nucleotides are TGTGCCAGCAGTTACACCGGGGGGGCGAACACCGGGGAGCTGTTTTTT. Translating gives CASSYTGGANTGELFF.

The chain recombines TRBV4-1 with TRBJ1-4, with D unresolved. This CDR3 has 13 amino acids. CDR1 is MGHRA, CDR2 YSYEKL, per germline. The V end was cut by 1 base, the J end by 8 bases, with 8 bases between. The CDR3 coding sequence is TGCGCCAGCAGCCAAGCAATGGCAGAAAAACTGTTTTTT. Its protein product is CASSQAMAEKLFF.

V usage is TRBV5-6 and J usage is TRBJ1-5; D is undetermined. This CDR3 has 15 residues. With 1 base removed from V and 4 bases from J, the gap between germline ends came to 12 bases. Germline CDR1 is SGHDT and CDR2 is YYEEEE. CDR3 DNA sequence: TGTGCCAGCAGCTTGTCTACTTTCGGGAATCAGCCCCAGCATTTT. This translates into CASSLSTFGNQPQHF.

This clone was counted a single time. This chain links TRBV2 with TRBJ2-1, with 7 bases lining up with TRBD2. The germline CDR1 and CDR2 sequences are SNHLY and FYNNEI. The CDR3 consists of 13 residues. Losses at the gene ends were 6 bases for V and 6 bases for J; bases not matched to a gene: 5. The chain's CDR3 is CASSTPGGNEQFF. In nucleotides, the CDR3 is TGTGCCAGCAGCACTCCGGGGGGCAATGAGCAGTTCTTC.